This T cell receptor beta chain came from a study of T cell responses to AZD1222 COVID-19 vaccine. Assay used: immunoSEQ multiplex PCR; TCRdb lists only in-frame clones, some missing. The table records some 78,000 clones, roughly 80% of them present only once. The CDR3 length is 14 residues. CDR1 is SGHNT and CDR2 is YENEEA in the germline V gene. V was clipped by 0 bases and J by 4 bases, with 9 bases between them. The receptor was derived from an adult who received the AZD1222 COVID-19 vaccine. The material was peripheral blood, obtained 28 days after the second AZD1222 dose. This sequence joins TRBV11-3 and TRBJ1-1; no firm D call. This CDR3 reads CASSLDRDSTEAFF. CDR3 nucleotides: TGTGCCAGCAGCTTAGACCGGGATAGCACTGAAGCTTTCTTT.